These T cell receptor beta chains were read from a single sample in a study of CD8+ T cells in alopecia areata. Repertoires were generated with immunoSEQ multiplex PCR, while TCRdb's copy carries only in-frame clones and drops some. The top ten hold roughly 15% of the sample, which has about 150,000 clones, about 89% seen once. The material sequenced was CD8+ T cells sorted from blood, taken at week 0. The receptors were gathered from a human donor with alopecia areata. The CDR3 runs from the conserved cysteine through the conserved F or W. D genes are given only for firm matches. Not all rows give a size; the values are once, few, many and, for expanded clones, a class.

CDR3aa: CASSFWGNQETQYF; CDR3nt: TGTGCCAGCAGCTTTTGGGGCAACCAAGAGACCCAGTACTTC; v_gene: TRBV7-9; j_gene: TRBJ2-5; d_gene: .; abundance: .; len: 14
CDR3aa: CARGGTGAKRTNTGELFF; CDR3nt: TGCGCCAGGGGAGGGACAGGCGCTAAAAGGACGAACACCGGGGAGCTGTTTTTT; v_gene: TRBV4-1; j_gene: TRBJ2-2; d_gene: .; abundance: .; len: 18
CDR3aa: CASSLRGTTDTQYF; CDR3nt: TGTGCCAGCAGTTTACGGGGAACGACAGATACGCAGTATTTT; v_gene: TRBV27; j_gene: TRBJ2-3; d_gene: .; abundance: .; len: 14
CDR3aa: CASSSVVETQYF; CDR3nt: TGTGCCAGCAGCTCCGTCGTAGAGACCCAGTACTTC; v_gene: TRBV7-9; j_gene: TRBJ2-5; d_gene: .; abundance: .; len: 12
CDR3aa: CASSSGQGSGANVLTF; CDR3nt: TGTGCCAGTAGTTCAGGACAGGGGTCTGGGGCCAACGTCCTGACTTTC; v_gene: TRBV19; j_gene: TRBJ2-6; d_gene: TRBD1; abundance: .; len: 16
CDR3aa: CASSPRDRILTTGELFF; CDR3nt: TGTGCCAGCAGCCCGAGGGACAGAATCTTGACCACCGGGGAGCTGTTTTTT; v_gene: TRBV14; j_gene: TRBJ2-2; d_gene: TRBD1; abundance: .; len: 17
CDR3aa: CASKDVAGAKAFF; CDR3nt: TGTGCCAGCAAGGACGTCGCAGGGGCAAAAGCTTTCTTT; v_gene: TRBV6-4; j_gene: TRBJ1-1; d_gene: .; abundance: .; len: 13
CDR3aa: CSTLASSTDTQYF; CDR3nt: TGCAGCACCCTAGCGTCTAGCACAGATACGCAGTATTTT; v_gene: TRBV29-1; j_gene: TRBJ2-3; d_gene: .; abundance: .; len: 13
CDR3aa: CASSLGQGAFGYTF; CDR3nt: TGTGCCAGCAGCCTGGGACAGGGGGCTTTTGGCTACACCTTC; v_gene: TRBV16; j_gene: TRBJ1-2; d_gene: TRBD1; abundance: .; len: 14
CDR3aa: CASSRGAGSTDTQYF; CDR3nt: TGTGCCAGCAGCCGGGGGGCGGGGAGCACAGATACGCAGTATTTT; v_gene: TRBV6-4; j_gene: TRBJ2-3; d_gene: .; abundance: few; len: 15
CDR3aa: CASSVTGHEQFF; CDR3nt: TGTGCCAGCAGCGTAACAGGGCATGAGCAGTTCTTC; v_gene: TRBV6-1; j_gene: TRBJ2-1; d_gene: .; abundance: once; len: 12
CDR3aa: CASKSRRSVSYEQYF; CDR3nt: TGCGCCAGCAAGTCGCGGCGGAGCGTCTCCTACGAGCAGTACTTC; v_gene: TRBV23-1; j_gene: TRBJ2-7; d_gene: .; abundance: .; len: 15
CDR3aa: CAWYGGPDGYTF; CDR3nt: TGTGCCTGGTATGGGGGGCCCGATGGCTACACCTTC; v_gene: TRBV30; j_gene: TRBJ1-2; d_gene: .; abundance: .; len: 12
CDR3aa: CASSSQGETEAFF; CDR3nt: TGTGCCAGCAGTTCTCAGGGGGAAACTGAAGCTTTCTTT; v_gene: TRBV6-6; j_gene: TRBJ1-1; d_gene: TRBD1; abundance: .; len: 13
CDR3aa: CASSLGAEQYF; CDR3nt: TGTGCCAGCAGTCTTGGGGCAGAGCAGTACTTC; v_gene: TRBV5-4; j_gene: TRBJ2-7; d_gene: .; abundance: .; len: 11
CDR3aa: CASSSYRGSYEQYF; CDR3nt: TGTGCCAGCAGTTCTTACAGGGGTTCCTACGAGCAGTACTTC; v_gene: TRBV9; j_gene: TRBJ2-7; d_gene: TRBD1; abundance: .; len: 14